This entry is about one T cell receptor (beta chain). Reverse transcription of 0.5 to 1 ug RNA was performed with random hexamers. One entry per CDR3 protein, called by TCRdb with MiXCR from the immunoSEQ multiplex PCR reads. The profile covers over 150,000 distinct CDR3 sequences, with approximately 94% appearing a single time and more than 0.08% taken by the ten largest. The record originates from a study of CD8 T cells in Susac syndrome. The CDR3 is 17 residues long. With V trimmed by 6 bases and J by 5 bases, 10 bases remained unmatched. The sample comprised CD4+ T cells from PBMCs. V gene TRBV12-3 or TRBV12-4 combines with J gene TRBJ2-2; 12 bases line up with TRBD2. The clonotype was recovered from a human donor with multiple sclerosis. The CDR3: CASRPGGLAGYTGELFF. CDR3 nucleotide sequence: TGTGCCAGCAGACCAGGGGGACTAGCGGGCTATACCGGGGAGCTGTTTTTT.